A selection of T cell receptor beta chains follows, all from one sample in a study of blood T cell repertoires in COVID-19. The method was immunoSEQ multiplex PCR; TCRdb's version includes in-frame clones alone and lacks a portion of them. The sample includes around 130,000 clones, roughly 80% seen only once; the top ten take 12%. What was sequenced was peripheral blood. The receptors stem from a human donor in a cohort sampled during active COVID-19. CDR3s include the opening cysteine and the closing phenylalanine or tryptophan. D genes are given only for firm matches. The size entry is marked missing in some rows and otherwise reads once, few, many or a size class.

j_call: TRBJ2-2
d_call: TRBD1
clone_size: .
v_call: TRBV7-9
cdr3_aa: CASSWGQAGGELFF
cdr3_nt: TGTGCCAGCAGCTGGGGACAGGCGGGCGGGGAGCTGTTTTTT

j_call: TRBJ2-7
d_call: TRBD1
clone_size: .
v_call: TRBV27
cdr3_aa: CASSTGTGFYEQYF
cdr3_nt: TGTGCCAGCAGTACCGGGACAGGGTTTTACGAGCAGTACTTC

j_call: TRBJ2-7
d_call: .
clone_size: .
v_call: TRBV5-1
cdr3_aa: CASSPGRGEQYF
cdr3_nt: TGCGCCAGCAGTCCGGGACGGGGGGAGCAGTACTTC

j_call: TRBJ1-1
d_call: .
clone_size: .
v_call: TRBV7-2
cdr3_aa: CASKREIEAFF
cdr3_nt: TGTGCCAGCAAACGGGAGATCGAAGCTTTCTTT

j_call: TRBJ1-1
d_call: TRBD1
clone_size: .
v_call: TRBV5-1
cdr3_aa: CASSLQGGNTEAFF
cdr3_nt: TGCGCCAGCAGCTTACAGGGGGGGAACACTGAAGCTTTCTTT

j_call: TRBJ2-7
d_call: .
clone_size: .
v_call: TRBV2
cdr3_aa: CASRSQGGSYEQYF
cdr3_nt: TGTGCCAGCAGGTCGCAGGGGGGCTCCTACGAGCAGTACTTC

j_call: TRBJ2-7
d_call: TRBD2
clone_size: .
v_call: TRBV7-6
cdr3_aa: CASSPDPGSGGTYEQYF
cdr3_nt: TGTGCCAGCAGCCCCGACCCCGGGTCGGGGGGTACCTACGAGCAGTACTTC

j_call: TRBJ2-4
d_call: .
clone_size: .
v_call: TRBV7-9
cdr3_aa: CASSLVGTENIQYF
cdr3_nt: TGTGCCAGCAGCTTAGTGGGTACAGAAAACATTCAGTACTTC

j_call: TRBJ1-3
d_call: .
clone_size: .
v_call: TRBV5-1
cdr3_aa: CASSLVGQSSGNTIYF
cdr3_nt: TGCGCCAGCAGCTTGGTAGGACAGAGCTCTGGAAACACCATATATTTT

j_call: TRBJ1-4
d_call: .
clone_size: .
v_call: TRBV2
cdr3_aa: CASSDRGKANEKLFF
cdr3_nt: TGTGCCAGCAGTGATCGGGGGAAGGCTAATGAAAAACTGTTTTTT

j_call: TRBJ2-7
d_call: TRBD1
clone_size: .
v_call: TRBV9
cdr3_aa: CASSLSGTGGEQYF
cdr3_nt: TGTGCCAGCAGTCTCTCCGGGACAGGGGGAGAGCAGTACTTC

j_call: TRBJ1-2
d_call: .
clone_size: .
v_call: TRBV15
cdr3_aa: CATSRDVQGEGYTF
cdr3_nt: TGTGCCACCAGCAGAGATGTGCAGGGCGAAGGCTACACCTTC

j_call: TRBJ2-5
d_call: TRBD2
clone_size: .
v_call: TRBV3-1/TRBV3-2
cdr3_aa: CASSQVGLGQETQYF
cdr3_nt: TGTGCCAGCAGCCAAGTGGGACTAGGCCAAGAGACCCAGTACTTC

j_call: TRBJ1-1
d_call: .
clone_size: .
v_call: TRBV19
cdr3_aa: CASSTGQRIEAFF
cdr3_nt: TGTGCCAGTAGTACCGGACAGCGTATTGAAGCTTTCTTT

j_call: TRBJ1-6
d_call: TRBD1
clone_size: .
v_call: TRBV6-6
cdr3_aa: CASSRTGGNSPLHF
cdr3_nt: TGTGCCAGCAGTCGGACAGGGGGTAATTCACCCCTCCACTTT

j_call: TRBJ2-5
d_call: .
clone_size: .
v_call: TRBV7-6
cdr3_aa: CASSLMTIQETQYF
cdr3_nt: TGTGCCAGCAGCTTAATGACTATACAAGAGACCCAGTACTTC

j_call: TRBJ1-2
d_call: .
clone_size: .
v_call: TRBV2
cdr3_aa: CASSEGGANYGYTF
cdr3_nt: TGTGCCAGCAGTGAGGGAGGAGCTAACTATGGCTACACCTTC

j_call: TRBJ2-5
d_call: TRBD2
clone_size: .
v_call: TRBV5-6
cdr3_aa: CASSPVVAGGIKTQYF
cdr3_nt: TGTGCCAGCAGCCCGGTGGTAGCGGGGGGCATAAAGACCCAGTACTTC

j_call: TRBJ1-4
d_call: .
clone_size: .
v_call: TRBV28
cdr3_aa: CASRDRFNEKLFF
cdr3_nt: TGTGCCAGCAGGGACAGATTTAATGAAAAACTGTTTTTT

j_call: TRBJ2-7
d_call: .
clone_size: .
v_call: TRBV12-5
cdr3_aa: CASGPLGEGGSYEQYF
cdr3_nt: TGTGCTAGTGGCCCCCTCGGGGAAGGAGGCTCCTACGAGCAGTACTTC

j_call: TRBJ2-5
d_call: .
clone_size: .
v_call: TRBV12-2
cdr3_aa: CASRLRGGWETQYF
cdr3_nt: TGTGCAAGTCGCTTAAGGGGGGGCTGGGAGACCCAGTACTTC

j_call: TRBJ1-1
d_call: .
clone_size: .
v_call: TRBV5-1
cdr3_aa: CASQVWPGGSTEAFF
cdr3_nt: TGCGCCAGCCAGGTGTGGCCCGGAGGAAGCACTGAAGCTTTCTTT

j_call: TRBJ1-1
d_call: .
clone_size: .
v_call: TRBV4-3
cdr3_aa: CASSQVSRGGAGESTEAFF
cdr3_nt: TGCGCCAGCAGCCAAGTAAGTCGGGGGGGGGCAGGTGAGAGCACTGAAGCTTTCTTT

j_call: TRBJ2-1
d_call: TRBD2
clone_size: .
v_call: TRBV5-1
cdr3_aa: CASSPGGWDGNEQFF
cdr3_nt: TGCGCCAGCAGCCCCGGGGGGTGGGACGGCAATGAGCAGTTCTTC

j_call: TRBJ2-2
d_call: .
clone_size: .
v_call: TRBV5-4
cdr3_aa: CASSLGTRRGTGELFF
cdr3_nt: TGTGCCAGCAGCTTGGGGACTCGCAGAGGGACCGGGGAGCTGTTTTTT

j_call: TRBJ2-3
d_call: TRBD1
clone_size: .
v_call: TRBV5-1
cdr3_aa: CASRNGQGSTDTQYF
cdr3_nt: TGCGCCAGCAGAAACGGACAGGGTAGCACAGATACGCAGTATTTT

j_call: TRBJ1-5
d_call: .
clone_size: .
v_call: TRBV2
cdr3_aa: CASSEGAVNQPQHF
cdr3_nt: TGTGCCAGCAGTGAAGGGGCAGTTAATCAGCCCCAGCATTTT

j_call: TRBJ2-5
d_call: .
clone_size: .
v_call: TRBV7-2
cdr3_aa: CASSFRGGKQETQYF
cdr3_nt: TGTGCCAGCAGCTTCCGAGGAGGAAAGCAAGAGACCCAGTACTTC

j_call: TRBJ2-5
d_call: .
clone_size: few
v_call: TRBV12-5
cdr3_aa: CASGPQGRGETQYF
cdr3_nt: TGTGCTAGTGGCCCCCAGGGGAGGGGTGAGACCCAGTACTTC

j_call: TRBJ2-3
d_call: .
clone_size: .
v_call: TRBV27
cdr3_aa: CASSFSGGTQYF
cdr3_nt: TGTGCCAGCAGTTTTAGTGGTGGTACGCAGTATTTT

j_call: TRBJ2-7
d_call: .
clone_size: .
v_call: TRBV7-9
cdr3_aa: CASSLGGYHEQYF
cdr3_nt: TGTGCCAGCAGCTTAGGAGGCTACCACGAGCAGTACTTC

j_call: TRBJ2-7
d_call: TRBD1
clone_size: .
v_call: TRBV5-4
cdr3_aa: CASSRGQGSGGPYEQYF
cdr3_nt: TGTGCCAGCAGTCGCGGACAGGGGTCGGGGGGCCCCTACGAGCAGTACTTC

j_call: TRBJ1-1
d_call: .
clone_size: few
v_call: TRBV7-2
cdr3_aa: CASRKERLNTEAFF
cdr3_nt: TGTGCCAGCCGGAAGGAGAGGTTGAACACTGAAGCTTTCTTT

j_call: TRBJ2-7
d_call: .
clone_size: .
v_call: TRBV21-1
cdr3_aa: CASKEEAGEYYEQYF
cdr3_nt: TGTGCCAGCAAAGAGGAAGCGGGGGAGTACTACGAGCAGTACTTC

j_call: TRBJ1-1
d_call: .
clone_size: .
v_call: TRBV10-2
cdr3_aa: CASTLSGPNTEAFF
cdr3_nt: TGCGCCAGCACCTTATCAGGGCCGAACACTGAAGCTTTCTTT

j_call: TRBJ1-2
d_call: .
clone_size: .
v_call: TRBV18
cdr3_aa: CASSSDSPVDGYTF
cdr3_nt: TGTGCCAGCTCATCGGACAGCCCTGTGGATGGCTACACCTTC

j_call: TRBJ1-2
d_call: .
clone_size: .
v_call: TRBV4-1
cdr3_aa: CASSMQGSWYGYTF
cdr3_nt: TGCGCCAGCAGCATGCAGGGTTCTTGGTATGGCTACACCTTC